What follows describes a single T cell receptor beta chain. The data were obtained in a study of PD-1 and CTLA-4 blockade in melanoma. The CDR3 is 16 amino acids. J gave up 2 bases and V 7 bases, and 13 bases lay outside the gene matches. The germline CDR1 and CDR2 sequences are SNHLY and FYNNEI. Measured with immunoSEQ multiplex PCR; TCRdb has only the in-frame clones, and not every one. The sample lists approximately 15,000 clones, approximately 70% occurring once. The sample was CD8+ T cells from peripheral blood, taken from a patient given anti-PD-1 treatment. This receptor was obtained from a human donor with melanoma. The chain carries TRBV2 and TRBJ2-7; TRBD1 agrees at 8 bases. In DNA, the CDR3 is TGTGCCAGCATGCCCCCCTCCTCGGGACAGGCCTACGAGCAGTACTTC. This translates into CASMPPSSGQAYEQYF.